Ten or more counts support the clone carrying this T cell receptor (beta chain). Its specificity is not known. This sample was taken from a study of identical twins. Study outcomes and limitations: Within cord blood, abundant beta clonotypes carried fewer insertions, but memory repertoires showed no such trend.

TCRdb recomputed calls from the 5' RACE reads with MiXCR, one row per CDR3 protein. The repertoire includes hundreds of thousands of distinct CDR3 sequences, about 9.4% of them detected once, and about 0.98% sits in the top ten. Trimming at V came to 7 bases and at J to 5 bases, leaving 8 bases not matched to a gene. Germline CDR1 reads SQVTM; CDR2 reads ANQGSEA. This CDR3 is built from 14 residues. In addition, the sample was reused for a study of yellow fever vaccine responses in identical twins.

The chain is built from TRBV29-1 and TRBJ2-3; 11 bases align to TRBD2. Input material: PBMCs. This receptor was obtained from a woman aged 18 to 35 in good health. In nucleotides, the CDR3 is TGCAGCGGGATACTAGCGGGGGTGGTAGATACGCAGTATTTT. Translated: CSGILAGVVDTQYF.